This section outlines one T cell receptor (beta chain) sequence together with its context. The antigen is unknown. The data were obtained in a study of memory CD4+ T cells and cytomegalovirus serostatus. As for the study in general: Healthy Belgian adult donors included under ten CMV-positive and 24 CMV-negative people.

The study, taken as a whole, reports: About 40% of the roughly 150 known CMV-associated TCRbeta sequences appeared in CD4+ memory. The CMV-associated TCR signature appears largely within the CD4+ memory repertoire. Median bootstrapped AUC for CMV status was around 0.95 originally, 0.85 to 0.92 US-trained.

The protocol was immunoSEQ multiplex PCR, while the TCRdb copy is restricted to in-frame clones and leaves out a portion. The sample contains just under 95,000 clones, about four fifths of which appear only once. Single viable CD3+CD4+CD8-CD45RO+ cells were sorted as the memory CD4+ T cells. The V gene's germline CDR1 is SGHAT and CDR2 FQNNGV. The CDR3 sequence is 14 residues long. V lost 4 bases and J lost 4; bases outside the gene matches: 3. The chain is built from TRBV11-2 and TRBJ2-3; 9 nucleotides line up with TRBD2. The material sequenced was memory CD4+ T cells from blood. This receptor was taken from an adult in good health and CMV-seropositive. CDR3 in amino acids: CASSSGLASDTQYF. The CDR3 bases are TGTGCCAGCAGCTCAGGACTAGCGTCAGATACGCAGTATTTT.